This is a list of T cell receptor beta chains from one sample in a study of blood T cell repertoires in COVID-19. TCRdb's table, derived via immunoSEQ multiplex PCR, lists solely in-frame clones and lacks some. The repertoire holds about 250,000 clones, 86% seen once, with around 6% in the top ten. Sequenced material: peripheral blood. These receptors were taken from an elderly woman with COVID-19, enrolled during active disease. Each CDR3 is given with its conserved first and last residue. The order of the fields is D gene, V gene, J gene, clone size, CDR3 protein, CDR3 DNA. The D gene is left open where the match is weak. The size entry is marked missing in some rows and otherwise reads once, few, many or a size class.

NA	TRBV20-1	TRBJ2-1	NA	CSARKGDEQFF	TGCAGTGCTAGGAAGGGGGATGAGCAGTTCTTC
NA	TRBV28	TRBJ2-7	NA	CASRTVPHEQYF	TGTGCCAGCAGGACAGTTCCCCACGAGCAGTACTTC
NA	TRBV10-2	TRBJ2-2	NA	CASIGQLNTGELFF	TGCGCCAGTATCGGACAGTTGAACACCGGGGAGCTGTTTTTT
NA	TRBV7-2	TRBJ2-3	once	CASSLSDTQYF	TGTGCCAGCAGCTTAAGCGATACGCAGTATTTT
NA	TRBV2	TRBJ2-1	NA	CASSERSPEQFF	TGTGCCAGCAGTGAAAGGAGTCCTGAGCAGTTCTTC
NA	TRBV28	TRBJ1-2	few	CASRISGNYGYTF	TGTGCCAGCAGGATTTCGGGGAACTATGGCTACACCTTC
NA	TRBV5-8	TRBJ1-1	once	CASSLERDTEAFF	TGTGCCAGCAGCTTGGAACGAGACACTGAAGCTTTCTTT
NA	TRBV28	TRBJ2-6	once	CASSSEGGAHGANVLTF	TGTGCCAGCAGTTCCGAAGGAGGGGCGCATGGGGCCAACGTCCTGACTTTC
TRBD1	TRBV7-9	TRBJ1-2	once	CASSPIGTAGYGYTF	TGTGCCAGCAGCCCGATAGGGACAGCAGGTTATGGCTACACCTTC
NA	TRBV2	TRBJ1-5	few	CASSFDRREGQPQHF	TGTGCCAGCAGTTTCGACAGGCGGGAGGGTCAGCCCCAGCATTTT
NA	TRBV28	TRBJ2-7	NA	CASSSPGTHYEQYF	TGTGCCAGCAGTTCCCCCGGGACACACTACGAGCAGTACTTC
NA	TRBV10-3	TRBJ1-4	NA	CAISQGGEKLFF	TGTGCCATCAGTCAGGGCGGAGAAAAACTGTTTTTT
TRBD2	TRBV7-9	TRBJ2-1	NA	CASSWTSGGLNEQFF	TGTGCCAGCAGTTGGACTAGCGGGGGGCTAAATGAGCAGTTCTTC
NA	TRBV6-2/TRBV6-3	TRBJ1-1	NA	CASSYTDTGTEAFF	TGTGCCAGCAGTTACACAGACACGGGAACTGAAGCTTTCTTT
TRBD1	TRBV5-5	TRBJ1-3	NA	CASSPQQGAGNTIYF	TGTGCCAGCAGCCCTCAACAGGGGGCTGGAAACACCATATATTTT
NA	TRBV27	TRBJ1-2	NA	CASSIGRGGGYTF	TGTGCCAGCAGCATTGGTAGGGGGGGAGGCTACACCTTC
TRBD1	TRBV28	TRBJ1-2	NA	CASSSPTGGIYGYTF	TGTGCCAGCAGTTCCCCGACAGGGGGGATCTATGGCTACACCTTC
TRBD1	TRBV7-2	TRBJ1-5	NA	CASSLRQGGNQPQHF	TGTGCCAGCAGCCTCCGACAGGGGGGCAATCAGCCCCAGCATTTT
NA	TRBV5-5	TRBJ1-4	NA	CASSLVAGSVSNEKLFF	TGTGCCAGCAGCTTGGTGGCGGGAAGCGTGAGTAATGAAAAACTGTTTTTT
NA	TRBV19	TRBJ1-1	NA	CASSVTRGGNTEAFF	TGTGCCAGTAGTGTCACCAGGGGTGGTAACACTGAAGCTTTCTTT
TRBD1	TRBV6-2/TRBV6-3	TRBJ1-1	NA	CASSWDPGQGALNTEAFF	TGTGCCAGCAGCTGGGACCCGGGACAGGGGGCCTTGAACACTGAAGCTTTCTTT
NA	TRBV5-4	TRBJ2-6	NA	CASSFTGGGSSGANVLTF	TGTGCCAGCAGCTTCACAGGGGGGGGGAGCTCTGGGGCCAACGTCCTGACTTTC
NA	TRBV5-4	TRBJ2-7	NA	CASTLRGTPYEQYF	TGTGCCAGCACCTTGAGGGGTACCCCCTACGAGCAGTACTTC
NA	TRBV4-3	TRBJ1-5	NA	CASSQDAGAGNQPQHF	TGCGCCAGCAGCCAAGATGCGGGGGCAGGCAATCAGCCCCAGCATTTT
TRBD1	TRBV6-6	TRBJ2-3	once	CASSFQGQGQGTQYF	TGTGCCAGCAGTTTCCAAGGACAGGGACAAGGTACGCAGTATTTT
NA	TRBV5-6	TRBJ1-2	NA	CASSLNPWGGPGGYTF	TGTGCCAGCAGCTTAAACCCGTGGGGGGGCCCGGGTGGCTACACCTTC
TRBD2	TRBV3-1/TRBV3-2	TRBJ2-1	NA	CASSPRGLAGGNEQFF	TGTGCCAGCAGCCCTCGGGGGCTAGCGGGAGGCAATGAGCAGTTCTTC
NA	TRBV30	TRBJ2-7	NA	CAWSFPQQVNYEQYF	TGTGCCTGGAGTTTTCCCCAACAGGTAAACTACGAGCAGTACTTC
TRBD1	TRBV2	TRBJ1-1	NA	CASSGQGVTAEAFF	TGTGCCAGCAGTGGACAGGGGGTTACCGCTGAAGCTTTCTTT
NA	TRBV7-2	TRBJ2-3	NA	CASSPRAGSDTQYF	TGTGCCAGCAGCCCCCGGGCGGGTTCAGATACGCAGTATTTT
NA	TRBV6-6	TRBJ1-2	NA	CASSQGGGGYGYTF	TGTGCCAGCAGTCAAGGGGGGGGAGGCTATGGCTACACCTTC
NA	TRBV5-4	TRBJ2-3	NA	CASSLDGAAADTQYF	TGTGCCAGCAGCTTGGATGGGGCCGCAGCAGATACGCAGTATTTT
TRBD1	TRBV2	TRBJ1-1	NA	CASSRTGGTEAFF	TGTGCCAGCAGTCGGACAGGGGGCACTGAAGCTTTCTTT
NA	TRBV19	TRBJ1-4	NA	CASSYTSYRSANEKLFF	TGTGCCAGTAGTTATACCAGTTACAGGTCCGCTAATGAAAAACTGTTTTTT
NA	TRBV5-1	TRBJ1-1	NA	CASSLVAQNTEAFF	TGCGCCAGCAGCTTGGTCGCGCAGAACACTGAAGCTTTCTTT
TRBD1	TRBV3-1/TRBV3-2	TRBJ2-1	NA	CASSTGPGGNEQFF	TGTGCCAGCAGCACCGGACCAGGGGGAAATGAGCAGTTCTTC
TRBD2	TRBV30	TRBJ2-5	few	CAWSVGGETQYF	TGTGCCTGGAGTGTGGGGGGGGAGACCCAGTACTTC
NA	TRBV28	TRBJ2-1	NA	CASSLGLDRQFF	TGTGCCAGCAGTTTGGGCTTGGACAGGCAGTTCTTC
NA	TRBV18	TRBJ2-2	NA	CASSQLIQGRNTGELFF	TGTGCCAGCTCACAACTCATTCAGGGAAGGAACACCGGGGAGCTGTTTTTT
NA	TRBV9	TRBJ1-6	NA	CASSVDSLSPLHF	TGTGCCAGCAGCGTGGACAGCCTATCACCCCTCCACTTT
NA	TRBV18	TRBJ2-2	NA	CASSPGGSGELFF	TGTGCCAGCTCACCGGGAGGTTCCGGGGAGCTGTTTTTT